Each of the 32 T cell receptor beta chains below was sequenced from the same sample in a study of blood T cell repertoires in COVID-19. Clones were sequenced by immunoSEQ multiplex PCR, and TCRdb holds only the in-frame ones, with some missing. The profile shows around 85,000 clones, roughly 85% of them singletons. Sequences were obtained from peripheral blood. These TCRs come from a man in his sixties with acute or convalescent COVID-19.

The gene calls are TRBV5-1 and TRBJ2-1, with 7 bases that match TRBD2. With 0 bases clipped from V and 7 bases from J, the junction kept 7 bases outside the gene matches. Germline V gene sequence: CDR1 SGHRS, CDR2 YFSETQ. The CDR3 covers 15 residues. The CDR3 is CASSLESGEWNEQFF. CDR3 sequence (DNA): TGCGCCAGCAGCTTGGAAAGCGGGGAATGGAATGAGCAGTTCTTC.

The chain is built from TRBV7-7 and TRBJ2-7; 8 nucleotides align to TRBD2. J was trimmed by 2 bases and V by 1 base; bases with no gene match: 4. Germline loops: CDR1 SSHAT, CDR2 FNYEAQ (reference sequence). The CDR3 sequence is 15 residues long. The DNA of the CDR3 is TGTGCCAGCAGCTTAGGTAGCGGGGCCCCCTACGAGCAGTACTTC. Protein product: CASSLGSGAPYEQYF.

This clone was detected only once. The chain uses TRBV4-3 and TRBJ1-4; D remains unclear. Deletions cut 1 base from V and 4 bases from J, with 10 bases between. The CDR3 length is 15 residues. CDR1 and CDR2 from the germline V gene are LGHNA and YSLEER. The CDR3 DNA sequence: TGCGCCAGCAGCCAAGGAGACATGGATAATGAAAAACTGTTTTTT. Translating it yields CASSQGDMDNEKLFF.

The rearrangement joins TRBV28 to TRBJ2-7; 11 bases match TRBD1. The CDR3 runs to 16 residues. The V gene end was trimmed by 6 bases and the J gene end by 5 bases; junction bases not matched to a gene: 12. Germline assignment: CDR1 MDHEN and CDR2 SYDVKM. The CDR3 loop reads CASSHGQGAEWDEQYF. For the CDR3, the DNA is TGTGCCAGCAGCCATGGACAGGGGGCGGAGTGGGACGAGCAGTACTTC. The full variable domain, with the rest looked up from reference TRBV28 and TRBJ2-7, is DVKVTQSSRYLVKRTGEKVFLECVQDMDHENMFWYRQDPGLGLRLIYFSYDVKMKEKGDIPEGYSVSREKKERFSLILESASTNQTSMYLCASSHGQGAEWDEQYFGPGTRLTVT.

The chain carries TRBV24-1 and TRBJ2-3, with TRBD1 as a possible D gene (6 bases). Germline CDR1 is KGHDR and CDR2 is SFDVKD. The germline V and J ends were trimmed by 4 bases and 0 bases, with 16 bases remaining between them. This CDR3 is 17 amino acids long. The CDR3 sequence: CATSDSGTPDSTDTQYF. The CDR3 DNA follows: TGTGCCACCAGTGACTCCGGGACACCGGACAGCACAGATACGCAGTATTTT.

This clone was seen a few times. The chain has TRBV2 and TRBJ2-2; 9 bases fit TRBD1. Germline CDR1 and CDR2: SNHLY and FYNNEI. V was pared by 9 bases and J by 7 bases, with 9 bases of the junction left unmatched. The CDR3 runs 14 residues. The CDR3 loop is CASSRDREIGELFF. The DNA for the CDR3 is TGTGCCAGTTCCAGGGACAGGGAGATCGGGGAGCTGTTTTTT. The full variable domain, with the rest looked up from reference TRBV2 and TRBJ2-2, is EPEVTQTPSHQVTQMGQEVILRCVPISNHLYFYWYRQILGQKVEFLVSFYNNEISEKSEIFDDQFSVERPDGSNFTLKIRSTKLEDSAMYFCASSRDREIGELFFGEGSRLTVL.

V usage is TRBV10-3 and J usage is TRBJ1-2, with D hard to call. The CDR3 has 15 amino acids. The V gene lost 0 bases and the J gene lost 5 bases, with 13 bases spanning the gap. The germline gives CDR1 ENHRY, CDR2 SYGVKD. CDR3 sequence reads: CAISESEGQRYGYTF. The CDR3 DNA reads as TGTGCCATCAGTGAGTCGGAGGGCCAAAGGTATGGCTACACCTTC.

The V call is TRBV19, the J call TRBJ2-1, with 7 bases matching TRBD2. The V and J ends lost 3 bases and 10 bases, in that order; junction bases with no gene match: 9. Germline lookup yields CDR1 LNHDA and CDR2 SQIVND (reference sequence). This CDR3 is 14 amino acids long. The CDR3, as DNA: TGTGCCAGTAGTATTAGCGGGCCCCGAACGGAGCAGTTCTTC. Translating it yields CASSISGPRTEQFF.

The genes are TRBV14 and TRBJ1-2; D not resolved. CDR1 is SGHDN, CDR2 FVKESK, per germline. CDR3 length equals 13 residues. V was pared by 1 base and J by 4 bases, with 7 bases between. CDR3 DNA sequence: TGTGCCAGCAGCCAAGTGAACACCTATGGCTACACCTTC. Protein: CASSQVNTYGYTF.

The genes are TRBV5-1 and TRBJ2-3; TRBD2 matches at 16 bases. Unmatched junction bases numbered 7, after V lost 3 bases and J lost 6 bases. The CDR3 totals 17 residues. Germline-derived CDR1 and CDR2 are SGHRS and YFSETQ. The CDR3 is CASSWAGLAGGPDTQYF. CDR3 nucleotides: TGCGCCAGCAGCTGGGCGGGACTAGCGGGGGGGCCCGATACGCAGTATTTT.

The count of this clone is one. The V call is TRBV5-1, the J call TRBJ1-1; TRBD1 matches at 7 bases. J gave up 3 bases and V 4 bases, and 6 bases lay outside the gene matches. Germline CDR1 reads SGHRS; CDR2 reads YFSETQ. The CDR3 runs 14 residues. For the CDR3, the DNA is TGCGCCAGCAGCGAGCTACAGGGGTACACTGAAGCTTTCTTT. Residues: CASSELQGYTEAFF.

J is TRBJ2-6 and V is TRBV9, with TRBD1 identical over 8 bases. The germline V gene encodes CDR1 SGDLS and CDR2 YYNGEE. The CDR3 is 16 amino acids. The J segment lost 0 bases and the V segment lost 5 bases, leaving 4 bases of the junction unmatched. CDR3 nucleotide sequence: TGTGCCAGCAGGGCAGGGGGCATCTCTGGGGCCAACGTCCTGACTTTC. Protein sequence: CASRAGGISGANVLTF. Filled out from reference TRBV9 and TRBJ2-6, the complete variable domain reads DSGVTQTPKHLITATGQRVTLRCSPRSGDLSVYWYQQSLDQGLQFLIQYYNGEERAKGNILERFSAQQFPDLHSELNLSSLELGDSALYFCASRAGGISGANVLTFGAGSRLTVL.

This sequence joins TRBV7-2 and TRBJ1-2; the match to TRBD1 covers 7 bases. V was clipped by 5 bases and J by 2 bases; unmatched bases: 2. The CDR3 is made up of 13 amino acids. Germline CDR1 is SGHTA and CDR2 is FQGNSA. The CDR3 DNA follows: TGTGCCAGCAGCGGGGGACAGAACTATGGCTACACCTTC. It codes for CASSGGQNYGYTF. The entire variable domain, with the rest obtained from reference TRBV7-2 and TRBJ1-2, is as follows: GAGVSQSPSNKVTEKGKDVELRCDPISGHTALYWYRQSLGQGLEFLIYFQGNSAPDKSGLPSDRFSAERTGGSVSTLTIQRTQQEDSAVYLCASSGGQNYGYTFGSGTRLTVV.

The CDR3 protein is CASSRTGGVTGELFF. CDR3 bases: TGTGCCAGCAGCCGAACAGGGGGCGTCACCGGGGAGCTGTTTTTT. The V and J genes are TRBV6-5 and TRBJ2-2, with 9 bases lining up with TRBD1. The CDR3 contains 15 residues. J was trimmed by 4 bases and V by 6 bases; bases with no gene match: 6. In germline, CDR1 is MNHEY, CDR2 SVGAGI.

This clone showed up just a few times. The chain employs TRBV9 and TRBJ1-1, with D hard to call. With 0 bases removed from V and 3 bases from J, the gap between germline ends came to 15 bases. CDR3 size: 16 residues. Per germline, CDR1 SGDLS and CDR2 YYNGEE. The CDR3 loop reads CASSVGLLDQDTEAFF. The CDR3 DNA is TGTGCCAGCAGCGTAGGTCTCCTGGATCAGGACACTGAAGCTTTCTTT.

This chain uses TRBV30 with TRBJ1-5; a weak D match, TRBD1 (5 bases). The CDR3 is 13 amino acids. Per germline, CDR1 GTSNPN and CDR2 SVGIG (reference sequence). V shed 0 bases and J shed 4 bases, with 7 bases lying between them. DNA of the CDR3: TGTGCCTGGAGTGTAGACAGAAATCAGCCCCAGCATTTT. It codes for CAWSVDRNQPQHF.

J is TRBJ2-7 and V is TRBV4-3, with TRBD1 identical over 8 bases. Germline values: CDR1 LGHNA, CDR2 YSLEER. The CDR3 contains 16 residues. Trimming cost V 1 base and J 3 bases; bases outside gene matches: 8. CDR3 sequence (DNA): TGCGCCAGCAGCCAAGCGCAGACAGGGGCCTTCTACGAGCAGTACTTC. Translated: CASSQAQTGAFYEQYF.

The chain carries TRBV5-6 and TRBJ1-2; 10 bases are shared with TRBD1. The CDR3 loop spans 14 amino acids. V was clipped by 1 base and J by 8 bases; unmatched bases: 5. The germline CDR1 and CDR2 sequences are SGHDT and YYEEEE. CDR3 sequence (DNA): TGTGCCAGCAGCTTGCCTGGGACAGGGGACGGCTACACCTTC. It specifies CASSLPGTGDGYTF.

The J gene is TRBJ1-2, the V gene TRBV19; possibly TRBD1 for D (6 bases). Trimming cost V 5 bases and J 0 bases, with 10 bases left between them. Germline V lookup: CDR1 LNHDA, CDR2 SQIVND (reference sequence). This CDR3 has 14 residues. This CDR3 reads CASSGDISNYGYTF. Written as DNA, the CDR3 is TGTGCCAGTAGTGGGGACATTTCTAACTATGGCTACACCTTC.

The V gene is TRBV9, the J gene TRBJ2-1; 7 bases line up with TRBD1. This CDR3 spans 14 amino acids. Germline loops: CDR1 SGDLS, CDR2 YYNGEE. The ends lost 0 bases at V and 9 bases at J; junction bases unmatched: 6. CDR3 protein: CASSVEKQGSEQFF. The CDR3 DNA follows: TGTGCCAGCAGCGTAGAAAAACAGGGGTCTGAGCAGTTCTTC.

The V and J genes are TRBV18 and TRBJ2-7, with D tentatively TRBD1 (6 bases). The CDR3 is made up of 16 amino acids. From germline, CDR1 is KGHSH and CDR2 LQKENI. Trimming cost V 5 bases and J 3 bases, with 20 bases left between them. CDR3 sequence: CASSSYETGRNYEQYF. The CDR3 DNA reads TGTGCCAGCTCATCCTACGAGACAGGAAGAAACTACGAGCAGTACTTC.

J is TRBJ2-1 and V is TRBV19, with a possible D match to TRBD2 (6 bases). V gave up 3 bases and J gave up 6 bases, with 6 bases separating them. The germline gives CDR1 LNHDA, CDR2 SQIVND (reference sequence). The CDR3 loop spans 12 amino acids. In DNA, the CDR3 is TGTGCCAGTAGTATGGGGGGCAATGAGCAGTTCTTC. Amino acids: CASSMGGNEQFF. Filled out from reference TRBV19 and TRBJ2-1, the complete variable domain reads DGGITQSPKYLFRKEGQNVTLSCEQNLNHDAMYWYRQDPGQGLRLIYYSQIVNDFQKGDIAEGYSVSREKKESFPLTVTSAQKNPTAFYLCASSMGGNEQFFGPGTRLTVL.

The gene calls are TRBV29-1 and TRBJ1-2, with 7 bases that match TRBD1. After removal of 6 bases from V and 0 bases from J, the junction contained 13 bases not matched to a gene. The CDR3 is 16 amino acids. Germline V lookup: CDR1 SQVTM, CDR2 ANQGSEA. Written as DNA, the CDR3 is TGCAGCGTCGGCAAAGGGGGCATGGAAGCTAACTATGGCTACACCTTC. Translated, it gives CSVGKGGMEANYGYTF.

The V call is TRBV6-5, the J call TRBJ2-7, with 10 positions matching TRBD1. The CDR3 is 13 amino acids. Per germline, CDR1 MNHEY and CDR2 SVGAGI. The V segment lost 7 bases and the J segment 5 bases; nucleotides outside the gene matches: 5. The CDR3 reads CASNTGTGDEQYF. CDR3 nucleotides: TGTGCCAGCAATACCGGGACAGGGGACGAGCAGTACTTC.

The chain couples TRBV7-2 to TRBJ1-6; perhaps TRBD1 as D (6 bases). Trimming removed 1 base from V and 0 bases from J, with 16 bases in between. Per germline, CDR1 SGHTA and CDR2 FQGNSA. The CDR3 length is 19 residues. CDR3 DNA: TGTGCCAGCAGCTTAGACGACAGGTTCAAAAGCTCCTATAATTCACCCCTCCACTTT. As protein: CASSLDDRFKSSYNSPLHF.

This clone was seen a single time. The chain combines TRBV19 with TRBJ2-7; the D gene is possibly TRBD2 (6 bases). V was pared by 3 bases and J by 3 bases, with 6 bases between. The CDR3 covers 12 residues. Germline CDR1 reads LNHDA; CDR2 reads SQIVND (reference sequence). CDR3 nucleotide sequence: TGTGCCAGTAGTATGGAGGGCTACGAGCAGTACTTC. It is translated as CASSMEGYEQYF.

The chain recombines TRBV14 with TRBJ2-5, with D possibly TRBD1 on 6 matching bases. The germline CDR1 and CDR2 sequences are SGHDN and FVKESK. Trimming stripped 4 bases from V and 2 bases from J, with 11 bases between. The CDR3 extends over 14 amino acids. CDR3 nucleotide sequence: TGTGCCAGCAGCCCGTCGGACAGACAAGAGACCCAGTACTTC. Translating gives CASSPSDRQETQYF.

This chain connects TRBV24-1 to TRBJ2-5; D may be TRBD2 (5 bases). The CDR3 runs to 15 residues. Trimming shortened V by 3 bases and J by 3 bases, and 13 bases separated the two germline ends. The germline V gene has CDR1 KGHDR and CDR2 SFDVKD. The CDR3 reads CATSDTRGSKETQYF. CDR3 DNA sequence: TGTGCCACCAGTGATACCCGAGGGAGTAAAGAGACCCAGTACTTC.

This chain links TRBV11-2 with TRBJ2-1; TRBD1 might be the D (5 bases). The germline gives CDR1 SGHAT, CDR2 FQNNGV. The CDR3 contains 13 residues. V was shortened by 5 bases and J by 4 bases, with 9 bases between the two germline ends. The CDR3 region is CASSLQGYNEQFF. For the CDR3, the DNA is TGTGCCAGCAGCCTGCAGGGATACAATGAGCAGTTCTTC.

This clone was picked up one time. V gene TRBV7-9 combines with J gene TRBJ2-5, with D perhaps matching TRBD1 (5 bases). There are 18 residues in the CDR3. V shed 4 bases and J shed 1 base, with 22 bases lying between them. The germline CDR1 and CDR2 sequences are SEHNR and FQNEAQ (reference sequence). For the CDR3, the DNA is TGTGCCAGCAGCTCCATCACGGTTGCAGGGCCCATCCAAGAGACCCAGTACTTC. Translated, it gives CASSSITVAGPIQETQYF. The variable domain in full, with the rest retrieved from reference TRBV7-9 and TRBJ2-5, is DTGVSQNPRHKITKRGQNVTFRCDPISEHNRLYWYRQTLGQGPEFLTYFQNEAQLEKSRLLSDRFSAERPKGSFSTLEIQRTEQGDSAMYLCASSSITVAGPIQETQYFGPGTRLLVL.

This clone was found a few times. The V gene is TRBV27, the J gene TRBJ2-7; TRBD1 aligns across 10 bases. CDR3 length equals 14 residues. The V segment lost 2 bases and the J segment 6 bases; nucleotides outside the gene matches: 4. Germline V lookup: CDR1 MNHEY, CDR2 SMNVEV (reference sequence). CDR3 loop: CASSLATGGGEQYF. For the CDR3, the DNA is TGTGCCAGCAGTTTAGCGACAGGGGGCGGCGAGCAGTACTTC.

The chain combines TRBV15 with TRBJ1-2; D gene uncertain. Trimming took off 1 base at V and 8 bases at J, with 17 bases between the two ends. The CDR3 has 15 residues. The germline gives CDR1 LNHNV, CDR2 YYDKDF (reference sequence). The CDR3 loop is CATSRAILSTRGYTF. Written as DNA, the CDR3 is TGTGCCACCAGCAGAGCCATCTTAAGTACTAGGGGCTACACCTTC.